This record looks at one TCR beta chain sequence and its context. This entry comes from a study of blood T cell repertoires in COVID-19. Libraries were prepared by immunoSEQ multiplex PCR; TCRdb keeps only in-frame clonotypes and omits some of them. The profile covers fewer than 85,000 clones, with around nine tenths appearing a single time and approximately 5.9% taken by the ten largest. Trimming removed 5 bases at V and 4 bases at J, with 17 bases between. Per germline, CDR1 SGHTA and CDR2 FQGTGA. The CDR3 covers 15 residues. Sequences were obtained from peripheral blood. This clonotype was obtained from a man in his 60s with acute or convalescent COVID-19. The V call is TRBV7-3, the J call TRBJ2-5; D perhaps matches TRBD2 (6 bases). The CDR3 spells CASSEGSGVGETQYF. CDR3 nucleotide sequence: TGTGCCAGCAGCGAGGGGTCGGGGGTAGGAGAGACCCAGTACTTC.